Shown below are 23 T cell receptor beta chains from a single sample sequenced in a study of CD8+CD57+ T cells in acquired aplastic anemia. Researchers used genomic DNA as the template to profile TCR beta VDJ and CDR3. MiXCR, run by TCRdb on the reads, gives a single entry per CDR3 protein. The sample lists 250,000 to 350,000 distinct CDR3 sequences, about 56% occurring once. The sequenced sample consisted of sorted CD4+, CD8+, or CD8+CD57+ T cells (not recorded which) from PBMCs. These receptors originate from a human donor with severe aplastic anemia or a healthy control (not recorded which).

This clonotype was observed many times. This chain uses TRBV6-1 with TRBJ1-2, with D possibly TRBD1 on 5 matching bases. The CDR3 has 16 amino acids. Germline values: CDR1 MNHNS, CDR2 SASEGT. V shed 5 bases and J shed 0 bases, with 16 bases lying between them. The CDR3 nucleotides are TGTGCCAGCAGTAGACCCGGGACGGTAGCTAACTATGGCTACACCTTC. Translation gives CASSRPGTVANYGYTF.

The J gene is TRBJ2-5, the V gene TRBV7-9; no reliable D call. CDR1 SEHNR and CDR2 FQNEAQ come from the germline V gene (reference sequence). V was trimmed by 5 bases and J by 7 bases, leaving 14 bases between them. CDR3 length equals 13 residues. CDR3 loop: CASSTPASVTQYF. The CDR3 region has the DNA TGTGCCAGCAGCACACCGGCAAGCGTGACCCAGTACTTC.

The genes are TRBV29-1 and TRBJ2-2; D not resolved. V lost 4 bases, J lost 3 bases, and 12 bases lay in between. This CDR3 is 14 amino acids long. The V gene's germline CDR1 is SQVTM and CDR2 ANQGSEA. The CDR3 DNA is TGCAGCGTTGGATATAGTGGGGACACCGGGGAGCTGTTTTTT. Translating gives CSVGYSGDTGELFF.

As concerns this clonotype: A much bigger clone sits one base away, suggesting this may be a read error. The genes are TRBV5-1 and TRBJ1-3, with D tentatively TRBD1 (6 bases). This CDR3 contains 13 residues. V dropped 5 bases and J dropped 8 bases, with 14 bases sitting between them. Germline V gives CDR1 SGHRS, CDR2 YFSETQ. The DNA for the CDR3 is TGCGCCAGCAGACCGGGACAACAGGACACCATATATTTT. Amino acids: CASRPGQQDTIYF.

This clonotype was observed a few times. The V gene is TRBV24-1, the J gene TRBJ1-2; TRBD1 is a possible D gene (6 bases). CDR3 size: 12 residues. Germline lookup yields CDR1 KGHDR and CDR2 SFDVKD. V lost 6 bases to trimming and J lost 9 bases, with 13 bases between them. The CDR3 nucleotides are TGTGCCACCAGTTCGGAGGGGGGTAGCTACACCTTC. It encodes CATSSEGGSYTF.

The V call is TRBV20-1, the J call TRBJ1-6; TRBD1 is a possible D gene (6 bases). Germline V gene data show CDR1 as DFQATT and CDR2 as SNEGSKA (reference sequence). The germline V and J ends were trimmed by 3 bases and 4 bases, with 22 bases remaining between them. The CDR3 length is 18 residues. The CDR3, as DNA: TGCAGTGCTAGGGATGGCAGGGCGGGACAAAATTATAATTCACCCCTCCACTTT. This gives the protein CSARDGRAGQNYNSPLHF.

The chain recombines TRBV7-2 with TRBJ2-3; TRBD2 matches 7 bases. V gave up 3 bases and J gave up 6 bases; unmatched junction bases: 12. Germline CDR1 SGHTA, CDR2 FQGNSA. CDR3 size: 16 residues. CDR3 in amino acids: CASSFYLWTGGDTQYF. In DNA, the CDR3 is TGTGCCAGCAGCTTCTACCTTTGGACGGGAGGTGATACGCAGTATTTT.

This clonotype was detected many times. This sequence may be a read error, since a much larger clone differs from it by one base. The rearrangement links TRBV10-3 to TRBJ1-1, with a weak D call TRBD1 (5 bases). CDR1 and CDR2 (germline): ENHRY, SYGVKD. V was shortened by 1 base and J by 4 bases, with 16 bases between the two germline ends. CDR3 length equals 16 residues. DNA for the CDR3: TGTGCCATCAGTGAGTGGTTGGGACGGGGTGGCACTGAAGCTTTCTTT. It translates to CAISEWLGRGGTEAFF.

The CDR3 bases are TGTGCCAGCTATGACAGACTTAGCAATCAGCCCCAGCATTTT. This translates into CASYDRLSNQPQHF. This chain uses TRBV2 with TRBJ1-5; D is perhaps TRBD1 (5 bases). Germline V gene sequence: CDR1 SNHLY, CDR2 FYNNEI. The CDR3 spans 14 residues. Trimming removed 8 bases at V and 0 bases at J, with 11 bases between.

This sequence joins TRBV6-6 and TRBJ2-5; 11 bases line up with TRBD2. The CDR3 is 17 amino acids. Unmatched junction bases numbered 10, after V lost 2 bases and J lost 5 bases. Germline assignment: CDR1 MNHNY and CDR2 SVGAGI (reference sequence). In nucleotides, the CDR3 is TGTGCCAGCAGTTACCTCCGACTAGCGGGAAACGAGGAGACCCAGTACTTC. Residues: CASSYLRLAGNEETQYF.

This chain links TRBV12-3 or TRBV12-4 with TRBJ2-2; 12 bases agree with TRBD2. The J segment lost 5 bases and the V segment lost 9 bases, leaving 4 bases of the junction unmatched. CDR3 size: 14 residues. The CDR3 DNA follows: TGTGCCAGTAGGACTAGCGGGGTAACCGGGGAGCTGTTTTTT. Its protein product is CASRTSGVTGELFF.

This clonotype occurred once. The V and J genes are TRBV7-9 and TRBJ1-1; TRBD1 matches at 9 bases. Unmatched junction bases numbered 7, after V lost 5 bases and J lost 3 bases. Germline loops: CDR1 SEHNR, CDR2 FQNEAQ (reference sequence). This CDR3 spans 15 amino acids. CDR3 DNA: TGTGCCAGCAGCCCGTACCGGGACAGGGACACTGAAGCTTTCTTT. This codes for CASSPYRDRDTEAFF. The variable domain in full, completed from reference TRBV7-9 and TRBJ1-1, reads DTGVSQNPRHKITKRGQNVTFRCDPISEHNRLYWYRQTLGQGPEFLTYFQNEAQLEKSRLLSDRFSAERPKGSFSTLEIQRTEQGDSAMYLCASSPYRDRDTEAFFGQGTRLTVV.

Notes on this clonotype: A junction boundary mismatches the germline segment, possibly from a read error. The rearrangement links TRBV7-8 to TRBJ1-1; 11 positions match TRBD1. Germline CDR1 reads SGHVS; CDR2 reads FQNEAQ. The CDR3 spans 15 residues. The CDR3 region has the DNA TGTGTCAGCAGCCGGACAGGGGGCGGAAACACTGAAGCTTTCTTT. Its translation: CVSSRTGGGNTEAFF.

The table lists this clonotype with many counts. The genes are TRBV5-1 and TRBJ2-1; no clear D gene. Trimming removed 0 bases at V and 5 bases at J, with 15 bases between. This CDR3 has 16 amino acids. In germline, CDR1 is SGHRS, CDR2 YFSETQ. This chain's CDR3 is CASSLGPFSRNNEQFF. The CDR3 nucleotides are TGCGCCAGCAGCTTGGGCCCTTTCAGTAGGAACAATGAGCAGTTCTTC.

The CDR3 reads CASSPESERSGELFF. The CDR3 nucleotides are TGTGCCAGCAGCCCTGAGTCGGAACGGAGCGGGGAGCTGTTTTTT. V and J are TRBV4-2 and TRBJ2-2; D is unresolved. Deletions cut 4 bases from V and 7 bases from J, with 16 bases between. Germline V gene sequence: CDR1 LGHNA, CDR2 YNFKEQ. This CDR3 is 15 amino acids long.

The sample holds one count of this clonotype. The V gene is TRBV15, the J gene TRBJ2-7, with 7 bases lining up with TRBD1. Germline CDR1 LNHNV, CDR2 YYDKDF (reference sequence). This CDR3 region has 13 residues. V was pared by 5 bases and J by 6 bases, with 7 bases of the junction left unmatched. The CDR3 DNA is TGTGCCACCAGCGTAGGGGGCGGAGGCGAGCAGTACTTC. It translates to CATSVGGGGEQYF.

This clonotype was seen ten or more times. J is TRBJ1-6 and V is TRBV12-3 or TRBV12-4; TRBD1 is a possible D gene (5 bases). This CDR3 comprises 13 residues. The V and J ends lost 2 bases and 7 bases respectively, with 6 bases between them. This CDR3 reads CASSLWGNSPLHF. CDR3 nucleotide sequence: TGTGCCAGCAGTTTATGGGGGAATTCACCCCTCCACTTT.

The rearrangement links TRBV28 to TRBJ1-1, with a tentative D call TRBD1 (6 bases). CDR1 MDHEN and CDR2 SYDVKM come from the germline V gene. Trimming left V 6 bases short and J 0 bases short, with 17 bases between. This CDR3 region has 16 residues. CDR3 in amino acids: CASSPDGSGVNTEAFF. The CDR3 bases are TGTGCCAGCAGCCCAGATGGGTCAGGGGTGAACACTGAAGCTTTCTTT.

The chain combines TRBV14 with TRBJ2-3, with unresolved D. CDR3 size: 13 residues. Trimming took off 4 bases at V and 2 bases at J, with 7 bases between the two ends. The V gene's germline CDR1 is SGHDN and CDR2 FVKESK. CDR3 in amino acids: CASSPPITDTQYF. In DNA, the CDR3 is TGTGCCAGCAGCCCCCCGATCACAGATACGCAGTATTTT.

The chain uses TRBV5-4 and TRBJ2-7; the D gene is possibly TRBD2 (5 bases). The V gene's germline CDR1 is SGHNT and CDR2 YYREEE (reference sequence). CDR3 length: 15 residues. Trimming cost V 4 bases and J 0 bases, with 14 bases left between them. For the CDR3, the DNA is TGTGCCAGCAGCCCCTCGGCGGGCCCCTCCTACGAGCAGTACTTC. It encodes CASSPSAGPSYEQYF.

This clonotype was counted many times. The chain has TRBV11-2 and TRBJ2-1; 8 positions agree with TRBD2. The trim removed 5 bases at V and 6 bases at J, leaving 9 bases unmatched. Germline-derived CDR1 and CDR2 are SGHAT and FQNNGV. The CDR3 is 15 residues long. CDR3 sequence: CASSLTSGGPNEQFF. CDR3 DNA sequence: TGTGCCAGCAGCCTAACAAGCGGGGGACCCAATGAGCAGTTCTTC.

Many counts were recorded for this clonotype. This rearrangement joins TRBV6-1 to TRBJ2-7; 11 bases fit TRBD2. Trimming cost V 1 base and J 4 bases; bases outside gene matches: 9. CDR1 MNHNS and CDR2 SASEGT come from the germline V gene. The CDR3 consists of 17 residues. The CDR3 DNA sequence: TGTGCCAGCAGTGAAGATTTGACTAGCGGGGTGATTTACGAGCAGTACTTC. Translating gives CASSEDLTSGVIYEQYF.

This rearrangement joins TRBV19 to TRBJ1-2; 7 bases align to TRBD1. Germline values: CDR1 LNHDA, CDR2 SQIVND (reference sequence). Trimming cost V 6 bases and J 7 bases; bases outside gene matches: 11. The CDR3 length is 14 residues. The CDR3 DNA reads TGTGCCAGTAGACTACAGACAGGGCCTGGTGGCTACACCTTC. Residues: CASRLQTGPGGYTF.